This is a list of T cell receptor beta chains from one sample in a study of Ad26.COV2.S vaccination and SARS-CoV-2 variants. Sequenced by immunoSEQ multiplex PCR; TCRdb stores in-frame clones only, minus some. The top ten clones hold roughly 7.4% of a sample with around 400,000 clones, approximately 83% of them seen once. The sequences come from peripheral blood, collected in a trial of Ad26.COV2.S vaccine versus placebo. The receptors were sampled from a person aged 18 to 59 who received the Ad26.COV2.S COVID-19 vaccine or a placebo. The CDR3 runs from the conserved cysteine through the conserved F or W. A D gene is named only where the DNA matches it firmly. Size is omitted from some rows. Given values are once, few, many or a class for expanded clones.

J,D,V,size,DNA,CDR3
TRBJ2-2,NA,TRBV18,NA,TGTGCCAGCTCCCCTTGGGCCAGGAGTGACGGGGAGCTGTTTTTT,CASSPWARSDGELFF
TRBJ2-3,NA,TRBV2,once,TGTGCCACCGTCTCGGCAGGGTACACAGATACGCAGTATTTT,CATVSAGYTDTQYF
TRBJ2-1,NA,TRBV7-9,NA,TGTGCCAGCAGCCAGAAGGAGCATGAGCAGTTCTTC,CASSQKEHEQFF
TRBJ2-5,NA,TRBV6-2/TRBV6-3,NA,TGTGCCAGCAGCCCCGGGGTTTGGGACCCAGCACAAGAGACCCAGTACTTC,CASSPGVWDPAQETQYF
TRBJ2-5,NA,TRBV5-1,NA,TGCGCCAGCAGCCCGCAGGGGCAAGAGACCCAGTACTTC,CASSPQGQETQYF
TRBJ2-1,TRBD2,TRBV9,NA,TGTGCCAGCAGCGTGGGACTAGCGGTCTACAATGAGCAGTTCTTC,CASSVGLAVYNEQFF
TRBJ1-4,NA,TRBV30,NA,TGTGCCTGGAGTGATGAGAGTGGGACGGTAACTGAAAAACTGTTTTTT,CAWSDESGTVTEKLFF
TRBJ1-3,NA,TRBV12-3/TRBV12-4,NA,TGTGCCAGCACAGTGGGAAACACCATATATTTT,CASTVGNTIYF
TRBJ2-7,TRBD2,TRBV2,NA,TGTGCCAGTCGGACTAGCGGCACCTACGAGCAGTACTTC,CASRTSGTYEQYF
TRBJ1-5,NA,TRBV7-2,NA,TGTGCCAGCAGCTGGCCAGGGAGCAATCAGCCCCAGCATTTT,CASSWPGSNQPQHF
TRBJ2-2,NA,TRBV5-1,NA,TGCGCCAGCAGCCTAGTTGGGGGGGCGCAAGGCACCGGGGAGCTGTTTTTT,CASSLVGGAQGTGELFF
TRBJ1-2,NA,TRBV6-1,NA,TGTGCCAGCAGTGAGGGACGGGGGACGATTTTCTATGGCTACACCTTC,CASSEGRGTIFYGYTF
TRBJ2-5,NA,TRBV18,few,TGTGCCAGCTCACCACTGAGGACGGCACAGGGAACCCAGTACTTC,CASSPLRTAQGTQYF
TRBJ2-7,TRBD2,TRBV11-3,NA,TGTGCCAGCAACTCATGGACTAGCGGGAGCTCCTACGAGCAGTACTTC,CASNSWTSGSSYEQYF
TRBJ1-6,TRBD1,TRBV9,NA,TGTGCCAGCAGCGTTTCAGGGGGGGATTCACCCCTCCACTTT,CASSVSGGDSPLHF
TRBJ2-1,NA,TRBV18,NA,TGTGCCAGCTCCTGGACCCTGGGGGATGAGCAGTTCTTC,CASSWTLGDEQFF
TRBJ1-1,NA,TRBV19,NA,TGTGCCAGTAGTATAGTATCGGTAGGGCACACTGAAGCTTTCTTT,CASSIVSVGHTEAFF
TRBJ1-6,TRBD1,TRBV6-5,once,TGTGCCAGCAGAGCAGGGGGCAGGGCGGATTCACCCCTCCACTTT,CASRAGGRADSPLHF
TRBJ1-5,TRBD1,TRBV6-2/TRBV6-3,NA,TGTGCCAGCAGTCCCTATCCCCGGGACAGGGTTAACTCAAATCAGCCCCAGCATTTT,CASSPYPRDRVNSNQPQHF
TRBJ2-5,NA,TRBV7-2,NA,TGTGCCAGCACCGGGGGCGTGGGAGAGACCCAGTACTTC,CASTGGVGETQYF
TRBJ2-7,NA,TRBV18,NA,TGTGCCAGCTCTCCGGGGGTGGGGTCGAGGGAGCAGTACTTC,CASSPGVGSREQYF
TRBJ1-5,TRBD1,TRBV7-8,NA,TGTGCCAGCAGCTTAACGGGGACAGTAAATCAGCCCCAGCATTTT,CASSLTGTVNQPQHF
TRBJ2-7,NA,TRBV7-8,NA,TGTGCCAGCAGCGCCTCAGGGAGTTACGAGCAGTACTTC,CASSASGSYEQYF
TRBJ1-1,NA,TRBV7-2,NA,TGTGCCAGCAGCTTAGTTTCAGACACTGAAGCTTTCTTT,CASSLVSDTEAFF
TRBJ2-2,TRBD2,TRBV5-6,NA,TGTGCCAGCAGCTTGTCGGGAGGGGCGCGGACCGGGGAGCTGTTTTTT,CASSLSGGARTGELFF
TRBJ1-1,NA,TRBV19,NA,TGTGCCAGTAGTCCGACAAGTAACACTGAAGCTTTCTTT,CASSPTSNTEAFF
TRBJ1-4,NA,TRBV18,NA,TGTGCCAGCTCACCAGGGTCAGGGAATGAAAAACTGTTTTTT,CASSPGSGNEKLFF
TRBJ2-7,NA,TRBV5-1,NA,TGCGCCAGCAGCACGGGGGACCGTTCCCGCTACGAGCAGTACTTC,CASSTGDRSRYEQYF
TRBJ1-1,NA,TRBV18,NA,TGTGCCAGCTCACCGGTGACAGCATCGACATGGGGGAACGTGAACACTGAAGCTTTCTTT,CASSPVTASTWGNVNTEAFF
TRBJ1-2,NA,TRBV7-9,NA,TGTGCCAGCAGCTCCACAGGGAACTATGGCTACACCTTC,CASSSTGNYGYTF
TRBJ2-7,NA,TRBV15,NA,TGTGCCACCAGCCTACAGGGAACTCTCGACGAGCAGTACTTC,CATSLQGTLDEQYF
TRBJ1-1,NA,TRBV24-1,NA,TGTGCCTCCCAGGATTCAGGCAAGAACACTGAAGCTTTCTTT,CASQDSGKNTEAFF
TRBJ2-2,NA,TRBV18,NA,TGTGCCAGCTCACCGTACGACCCCGGACGTTCGTCCGGGGAGCTGTTTTTT,CASSPYDPGRSSGELFF
TRBJ2-1,NA,TRBV6-2/TRBV6-3,NA,TGTGCCAGCAGTCAACAGGGGGGGAACTACAATGAGCAGTTCTTC,CASSQQGGNYNEQFF
TRBJ1-2,NA,TRBV2,NA,TGTGCCACCCAGGGTCTGGGTGGCTACACCTTC,CATQGLGGYTF
TRBJ1-4,NA,TRBV6-2/TRBV6-3,few,TGTGCCAGCAGCCTAACGGCGGGAAAACTGTTTTTT,CASSLTAGKLFF
TRBJ2-1,NA,TRBV6-5,NA,TGTGCCAGCAGGAGGCTAGATCACAATGAGCAGTTCTTC,CASRRLDHNEQFF
TRBJ1-1,NA,TRBV3-1/TRBV3-2,NA,TGTGCCAGCAGCCAAGGGTGGCGGTCTGAAGCTTTCTTT,CASSQGWRSEAFF
TRBJ1-2,NA,TRBV5-1,NA,TGCGCCAGCAGCTTGGCCGGGTCCAACTATGGCTACACCTTC,CASSLAGSNYGYTF
TRBJ2-2,TRBD1,TRBV3-1/TRBV3-2,NA,TGTGCCAGCAGCCAAGGACAGGGGACGAACACCGGGGAGCTGTTTTTT,CASSQGQGTNTGELFF
TRBJ2-2,NA,TRBV29-1,NA,TGCAGCGTTGGACGGTCGTTGGATGGGGAGCTGTTTTTT,CSVGRSLDGELFF
TRBJ2-1,NA,TRBV7-6,NA,TGTGCCAGCAGCTGGGGGACGGGGAGCTCCTACAATGAGCAGTTCTTC,CASSWGTGSSYNEQFF
TRBJ1-2,TRBD1,TRBV10-3,NA,TGTGCCATCAGTGAGGGGGACAGGGGTCAGTTCTATGGCTACACCTTC,CAISEGDRGQFYGYTF
TRBJ1-2,NA,TRBV6-5,few,TGTGCCAGCCTTCTTGGAGGGAACTATGGCTACACCTTC,CASLLGGNYGYTF